A selection of T cell receptor beta chains follows, all from one sample in a study of CD8 T cells in ankylosing spondylitis. TCRdb called the 5' RACE reads again in MiXCR, with one record for every CDR3 protein. The table lists 220,000 or so distinct CDR3 sequences, under 12% of them singletons. The specimen sequenced was blood, either unsorted or a sorted T cell fraction (not recorded which). All receptors derive from a male donor with ankylosing spondylitis or in good health (not recorded which). CDR3s include the opening cysteine and the closing phenylalanine or tryptophan. The D gene is left open where the match is weak. Clone size is shown for a subset of rows, as once, few, many or a class of expanded clone.

D gene | clone size | J gene | V gene | CDR3 protein | CDR3 DNA
TRBD1 | many | TRBJ1-5 | TRBV7-6 | CASTKQPPRQGWNQPQHF | TGTGCCAGCACCAAACAGCCCCCGCGACAGGGATGGAATCAGCCCCAGCATTTT
. | many | TRBJ2-5 | TRBV12-3/TRBV12-4 | CASRERELETQYF | TGTGCCAGCCGAGAGAGGGAATTGGAGACCCAGTACTTC
TRBD2 | many | TRBJ2-1 | TRBV5-1 | CASSGSGGTYNEQFF | TGCGCCAGCAGCGGGAGCGGGGGCACCTACAATGAGCAGTTCTTC
TRBD1 | . | TRBJ1-5 | TRBV20-1 | CSAYRGGGNQPQHF | TGCAGTGCTTACAGGGGAGGGGGCAATCAGCCCCAGCATTTT
TRBD1 | many | TRBJ1-5 | TRBV12-3/TRBV12-4 | CASAPTGARPQHF | TGTGCCAGCGCACCAACAGGGGCCAGGCCCCAGCATTTT
. | . | TRBJ2-5 | TRBV19 | CASSKGGETQYF | TGTGCCAGTAGCAAAGGGGGGGAGACCCAGTACTTC
TRBD1 | many | TRBJ2-1 | TRBV5-1 | CASSRGQGSYNEQFF | TGCGCCAGCAGCAGAGGACAGGGCTCCTACAATGAGCAGTTCTTC
. | few | TRBJ1-2 | TRBV7-2 | CASSKLGGNYGYTF | TGTGCCAGCAGTAAACTGGGAGGGAACTATGGCTACACCTTC
. | many | TRBJ2-3 | TRBV12-3/TRBV12-4 | CASSWRGGGTDTQYF | TGTGCCAGCAGCTGGAGGGGGGGCGGCACAGATACGCAGTATTTT
. | many | TRBJ2-5 | TRBV2 | CASTVLLGKTQYF | TGTGCCAGCACGGTTCTCCTCGGAAAGACCCAGTACTTC
. | . | TRBJ2-3 | TRBV6-2/TRBV6-3 | CASTQGSQPQYF | TGTGCCAGCACTCAAGGAAGTCAGCCCCAGTATTTT
. | . | TRBJ1-5 | TRBV5-6 | CASSDFTGNQPQHF | TGTGCCAGCAGCGATTTTACAGGGAATCAGCCCCAGCATTTT
TRBD2 | few | TRBJ2-1 | TRBV5-5 | CASSRKAGVSSYNEQFF | TGTGCCAGCAGCAGGAAAGCGGGGGTGAGCTCCTACAATGAGCAGTTCTTC
. | many | TRBJ2-5 | TRBV12-3/TRBV12-4 | CASSSVQKETQYF | TGTGCCAGCAGTTCGGTGCAAAAGGAGACCCAGTACTTC
. | . | TRBJ1-1 | TRBV19 | CASSSQTGNTEAFF | TGTGCCAGTAGTAGTCAGACTGGGAACACTGAAGCGTTCTTT
. | . | TRBJ2-3 | TRBV28 | CASSYIAGIDTQYF | TGTGCCAGCAGTTATATCGCGGGGATAGATACGCAGTATTTT
. | . | TRBJ1-4 | TRBV20-1 | CSASQQGEKLFF | TGCAGTGCCAGCCAACAGGGAGAAAAACTGTTTTTT
TRBD2 | . | TRBJ2-3 | TRBV20-1 | CSARTAGGPMQYF | TGCAGTGCTAGAACAGCGGGGGGGCCGATGCAGTATTTT
TRBD1 | many | TRBJ1-1 | TRBV7-6 | CASSGRTGGADEAFF | TGTGCCAGCAGCGGGAGGACAGGGGGCGCCGATGAAGCTTTCTTT
. | many | TRBJ1-2 | TRBV19 | CASTGEGRALSGYTF | TGTGCCAGTACCGGGGAGGGGAGGGCCTTGTCTGGCTACACCTTC
TRBD2 | many | TRBJ2-5 | TRBV18 | CASSQGLAGGKNQETQYF | TGTGCCAGCTCGCAAGGACTAGCGGGGGGCAAGAATCAAGAGACCCAGTACTTC
TRBD1 | . | TRBJ2-7 | TRBV20-1 | CSASGTAGYEQYF | TGCAGTGCTTCCGGGACAGCAGGCTACGAGCAGTACTTC
. | . | TRBJ2-4 | TRBV29-1 | CSALGPGAKNIQYF | TGCAGCGCGCTCGGCCCCGGGGCCAAAAACATTCAGTACTTC
. | few | TRBJ1-4 | TRBV7-2 | CASSLVREKLFF | TGTGCCAGCAGCTTAGTTCGTGAAAAACTGTTTTTT
TRBD2 | many | TRBJ2-1 | TRBV20-1 | CSARASGGPYNEQFF | TGCAGTGCTAGAGCTAGCGGGGGGCCCTACAATGAGCAGTTCTTC
TRBD1 | many | TRBJ2-3 | TRBV5-1 | CASSLWDSPDTQYF | TGCGCCAGCAGCCTTTGGGACAGTCCAGATACGCAGTATTTT
TRBD1 | few | TRBJ2-1 | TRBV27 | CASTPGQGYNEQFF | TGTGCCAGCACCCCGGGACAGGGCTACAATGAGCAGTTCTTC
. | many | TRBJ1-3 | TRBV5-1 | CASSLAGAGNTIYF | TGCGCCAGCAGCTTGGCGGGGGCTGGAAACACCATATATTTT
TRBD1 | many | TRBJ2-7 | TRBV6-2/TRBV6-3 | CASRRPGQGTYEQYF | TGTGCCAGCAGACGTCCGGGACAGGGGACCTACGAGCAGTACTTC
TRBD1 | few | TRBJ1-1 | TRBV11-2 | CASSGTRDRGLGDTEAFF | TGTGCCAGCAGCGGGACTCGGGACAGGGGGCTCGGGGACACTGAAGCTTTCTTT
. | few | TRBJ2-2 | TRBV28 | CASRSPDGGAGELFF | TGTGCCAGCAGGTCCCCGGACGGTGGAGCCGGGGAGCTGTTTTTT
. | many | TRBJ2-7 | TRBV5-1 | CASSLPTNYEQYF | TGCGCCAGCAGCCTTCCGACGAACTACGAGCAGTACTTC
. | many | TRBJ2-3 | TRBV27 | CASSLSAEVTDTQYF | TGTGCCAGCAGTTTATCTGCAGAGGTTACAGATACGCAGTATTTT
. | many | TRBJ2-5 | TRBV3-1 | CASSQDLGGQETQYF | TGTGCCAGCAGCCAAGATCTCGGCGGTCAAGAGACCCAGTACTTC
. | few | TRBJ2-7 | TRBV29-1 | CSARVLRGEQYF | TGCAGCGCCCGGGTGTTGAGGGGTGAGCAGTACTTC
. | many | TRBJ1-5 | TRBV18 | CASSPRQPPGSNQPQHF | TGTGCCAGCTCACCAAGACAACCTCCTGGGAGCAATCAGCCCCAGCATTTT
. | many | TRBJ2-5 | TRBV5-1 | CASSTSGLRVETQYF | TGCGCCAGCAGCACCTCGGGCCTCCGGGTAGAGACCCAGTACTTC
TRBD1 | . | TRBJ2-5 | TRBV7-2 | CASSLDSGGRETQYF | TGTGCCAGCAGCTTAGATTCAGGGGGCCGGGAGACCCAGTACTTC
TRBD1 | many | TRBJ2-1 | TRBV5-1 | CASSLAGTGSYNEQFF | TGCGCCAGCAGCTTGGCCGGGACAGGGTCTTATAATGAGCAGTTCTTC
TRBD1 | . | TRBJ2-1 | TRBV11-2 | CASSPWTGGNEQFF | TGTGCCAGCAGCCCCTGGACAGGGGGAAATGAGCAGTTCTTC
. | many | TRBJ2-1 | TRBV25-1 | CASSTSTGAVLVEQFF | TGTGCCAGCAGTACCTCTACCGGGGCAGTTTTGGTTGAGCAGTTCTTC
TRBD1 | many | TRBJ1-1 | TRBV5-1 | CASRQGADTEAFF | TGCGCCAGCAGACAGGGGGCGGACACTGAAGCTTTCTTT
TRBD1 | . | TRBJ1-5 | TRBV24-1 | CATSDSGGQGSNQPQHF | TGTGCCACCAGTGATTCCGGAGGACAGGGTAGCAATCAGCCCCAGCATTTT
. | . | TRBJ1-5 | TRBV5-6 | CASTQGGGDGNQPQHF | TGTGCCAGCACCCAAGGTGGGGGGGACGGCAATCAGCCCCAGCATTTT
. | many | TRBJ2-3 | TRBV29-1 | CSVPKAGLSSTDTQYF | TGCAGCGTTCCAAAGGCGGGTCTGTCTAGCACAGATACGCAGTATTTT
. | many | TRBJ2-3 | TRBV5-1 | CASMSYTYTDTQYF | TGCGCCAGCATGTCTTATACCTACACAGATACGCAGTATTTT
. | many | TRBJ2-1 | TRBV5-1 | CASSLDRVNEQFF | TGCGCCAGCAGCTTGGACAGGGTAAATGAGCAGTTCTTC
. | many | TRBJ1-1 | TRBV7-9 | CASSPLGAVPNTEAFF | TGTGCCAGCAGCCCCTTGGGGGCAGTACCGAACACTGAAGCTTTCTTT
TRBD1 | many | TRBJ1-2 | TRBV7-6 | CASSPDDRGGYGYTF | TGTGCCAGCAGCCCAGATGACAGGGGTGGGTATGGCTACACCTTC
. | many | TRBJ2-1 | TRBV5-1 | CASSLVAMSSYNEQFF | TGCGCCAGCAGCTTGGTTGCTATGAGCTCCTACAATGAGCAGTTCTTC
. | . | TRBJ1-2 | TRBV3-1 | CASSQEARRVGYTF | TGTGCCAGCAGCCAAGAGGCGCGCAGGGTCGGCTACACCTTC
. | few | TRBJ1-2 | TRBV20-1 | CSANVADGNYGYTF | TGCAGTGCTAACGTGGCTGACGGGAACTATGGCTACACCTTC
. | many | TRBJ2-2 | TRBV15 | CATSRDKGNTGELFF | TGTGCCACCAGCAGAGATAAGGGTAACACCGGGGAGCTGTTTTTT